Here is one T cell receptor (beta chain) with its context. This clone's antigen is unknown. Nothing much larger sits one base from this clone, and base qualities are not available. The cohort comprised fewer than 750 healthy bone marrow donors. All cohort members were sampled while nominally healthy, although unrecorded immune exposures were likely present. The donor tested CMV seropositive, placing the donor among the roughly 300 seropositive members of the cohort. A peripheral blood sample was provided by each donor, and peripheral blood mononuclear cells were used for TCR beta sequencing. Genomic DNA extraction from the blood cell samples was performed with the Qiagen DNeasy Blood Extraction Kit. This specimen comes from a study of cytomegalovirus exposure and HLA in healthy donors (dated by TCRdb to 2017 to 2019). Regarding the complete study: In an earlier analysis of approximately 500 of the donors, 250 to 350 Gb of sequence data and just under 120 million unique TCR beta sequences from about 190 million T cells were reported. Approximately 300 gigabases of sequencing data and roughly 81 million unique TCR sequences made up an early release that covered several hundred HLA-typed donors. Rather than using new phenotypic data, the later analysis identified candidate immune exposures from TCR beta sequences and from how often those sequences occurred across donors. Roughly five DR-DQ haplotypes were handled as single units for association and clustering, since linkage in the cohort was strong. In addition to the first cohort of 650 to 750 subjects, a separate validation cohort of under 150 different subjects was used. The number of typed donors differed by locus: 629-630 for A, B, C, DRB1 and DQB1; approximately 520 for DQA1; 600 to 610 for DPA1; and around 450 for DPB1. To decide whether each TCR beta V gene segment behaved as functional or pseudogenic, an earlier analysis of several hundred of the donors relied on high-throughput TCR beta sequencing. Donor age, sex, ethnicity and CMV serostatus were collected together with the repertoire data. HLA typing included class I and class II loci at four-digit resolution. Of the roughly 430 genotyped donors, 65% to 90% fell in the genetic ancestry cluster associated with self-reported Caucasian donors. A later analysis re-examined previously published TCR beta repertoires from 600 to 700 donors and added high-resolution HLA genotyping to investigate patterns of TCR occurrence. Every repertoire in the discovery cohort had been generated on one and the same sequencing platform. Across roughly 420 genotyped donors of the cohort, an average of roughly 250,000 unique TCR beta nucleotide sequences per donor were sequenced, and roughly a sixth of those sequences were non-productive. In a later genetic analysis, genome-wide SNP genotypes for about three fifths of the roughly 670 donors were used, and that subset was treated as a discovery cohort. The study was designed to test whether signatures of past pathogen exposure could be identified by cataloging public T cell receptors. The T cell repertoires of 666 subjects were profiled by immunosequencing and related to cytomegalovirus serostatus. To predict cytomegalovirus infection status, the study brought together high-throughput TCR immunosequencing, statistical association of individual TCRs with disease status, and machine learning.

Findings and caveats that apply to the study as a whole: In a later analysis, HLA-associated TCR beta chains were found to be more clonally expanded and to have lower generation probabilities than equally common non-associated chains. Because counts were too low, about 18 rarely observed V segments, including chromosome 9 orphons, were left out of the earlier analysis of over 550 of the donors. A later analysis found that TCR association rates varied across HLA loci, with DRB1 alleles showing the most associated TCRs and HLA-C alleles the fewest. It was suggested by the authors that the approach could potentially be generalized to other disease states and immunological phenotypes. Sequencing depth was assumed to be roughly uniform across donors in the presence/absence analyses, though that assumption may not hold. A total of fewer than 200 TCR beta chains were listed by the study as associated with cytomegalovirus. Correlated functional status among segregating V segments might reflect linkage disequilibrium, but an unknown experimental factor could not be ruled out. Broadly in line with IMGT annotations, most TCR beta V segments showed up in productive rearrangements about 87% or about 30% of the time in an earlier analysis of 587 of the donors. Some IMGT-functional V segments, including TRBV6-2 and TRBV6-3, could not be distinguished by the 87-base-pair reads and were therefore excluded. In this cohort, only TCR beta chains were sequenced, and detectable features were limited by the absence of alpha or paired-chain data. While some public TCRs were present in many individuals, most TCR sequences turned up only very rarely across donors. The only immune exposure information available for the cohort was CMV serostatus. In a later analysis, some 18,000 TCR beta sequences were associated with specific HLA alleles at a false discovery rate of 0.05. A cluster of highly shared sequence variants was judged likely to be a technical artifact of the sequencing pipeline. In vitro tests confirmed that a few of the cytomegalovirus-associated TCR beta chains recognize cytomegalovirus antigens. Compared with the roughly 600-donor mean, donors in an Asian-associated ancestry cluster had fewer N-insertions in productive TCRs, according to a later genetic analysis. In a later genetic analysis, a missense DCLRE1C variant was associated with V-gene and J-gene trimming of TCR beta chains, and the association was replicated in an independent cohort. A later analysis reported that several top co-occurrence clusters appeared linked to parvovirus B19, influenza, CMV and Epstein-Barr virus. A further reported finding was that TCR beta sequences accurately predicted the HLA-A and HLA-B alleles for most subjects in the first cohort. According to a later analysis, most CMV-associated TCR beta chains appeared to be HLA-restricted, and the HLA associations seemed to be driven largely by CMV exposure. The classifier was reported to diagnose cytomegalovirus status with high specificity and sensitivity in both the original cohort and the validation cohort. Strong co-occurrence of HLA alleles, especially DR and DQ, made assigning TCR associations to individual alleles difficult. HLA typing was unavailable for some donors at each locus, so association tests used only the typed subset.

Library method: the immunoSEQ multiplex PCR assay. The multiplex PCR relied on a mix of 60 forward primers for TCR Vbeta segments and 13 reverse primers for TCR Jbeta segments. A multiplex PCR assay on genomic DNA amplified the CDR3 region of rearranged TCR beta genes. On the Illumina HiSeq System, the amplified TCR beta libraries were sequenced as 87-base-pair reads. From the authors' description of their analysis: A later analysis counted tens of millions of unique TCR beta chains across the 666 repertoires, and some 11 million of these chains were shared by at least two donors. Raw reads were error-corrected and collapsed into unique sequences by a nearest-neighbor algorithm in which closely related sequences were merged to remove PCR and sequencing errors. CDR3 sequences were aligned to IMGT reference sequences to assign V, D and J gene segments. Each retained sequence needed at least a six-nucleotide match to both a V gene segment and a J gene segment. A rearrangement was called productive if the CDR3 had no stop codons and remained in frame with V and J, and every other rearrangement was called non-productive. CDR3 was defined according to IMGT convention as the region running from the second conserved V-encoded cysteine to the conserved J-encoded phenylalanine. In an earlier analysis of roughly 610 of the donors, sequences lacking an unambiguous match to a single V gene segment were excluded. An earlier analysis of fewer than 750 of the donors classified V segments as functional when productive rearrangements were above 56.7% and as segregating when the standard deviation between donors was above 5%. A statistical classification framework was built for diagnosing cytomegalovirus status from the catalog of TCR beta chain sequences. In a later analysis, TCR nucleotide sequences were compared against IMGT/GENE-DB human TR gene sequences so that V and J genes could be assigned. In a later analysis, CDR3 sequences and most-parsimonious VDJ recombination scenarios were assigned using the TCRdist pipeline. In a later analysis, every TCR beta chain was defined by the combination of its CDR3 amino acid sequence and its V-gene family, and reads without a unique V-gene family were dropped. As a way to deal with suspected cross-contamination and a sequencing artifact, a later analysis dropped 450 to 700 nucleotide sequences that were highly shared and had low generation probability. For each public chain, a later analysis derived a clonal expansion index from normalized ranks of inferred template counts within each repertoire. In a later analysis, generation probabilities were computed using a VDJ recombination model fitted to out-of-frame rearrangements, and the results were checked against IGoR. In a later analysis, TCR-TCR, TCR-HLA and TCR-CMV co-occurrence was scored with hypergeometric tests, and a repertoire-size bias correction was applied to TCR pairs. False discovery rates were estimated in a later analysis by permuting HLA or CMV assignments 20 times. A later analysis grouped co-occurring TCRs with DBSCAN, adding TCRdist sequence similarity when clustering within HLA-allele-positive subsets. Repertoires with fewer than 30,000 or more than 120,000 public chains, plus five repertoires with anomalous nucleotide sharing, were excluded from co-occurrence clustering. TCRdb took over this immuneACCESS table, retaining in-frame rearrangements with V and J assigned. Such tables are incomplete; in checked studies, under half of the missing clones stem from an unresolved V gene, and the remainder is unexplained. V and J calls and clone size are given by that table; D and trimming were obtained from the DNA. Here the sample has over 75,000 clones; around 80% occur a single time. The ten largest clones capture around 17% of the sample.

Measured from the cysteine to the phenylalanine, the CDR3 is 15 residues long. The CDR3 DNA has 45 bases and is translated from base 1. Reading the germline V gene gives CDR1 SGHTA and CDR2 FQGNSA. The germline ends are 12 bases apart after V is trimmed by 5 bases and J by 4 bases. Sequencing was done on a sample of PBMCs. The V and J segments used are TRBV7-2 and TRBJ1-6; the D segment could be TRBD1, given 6 matching bases. The source is a man aged 55 to 70 in good health and CMV-seropositive. Here is the DNA: TGTGCCAGCAGCCCTCGACAGGCGTATAATTCACCCCTCCACTTT. The encoded protein is CASSPRQAYNSPLHF.